The entry below describes one T cell receptor beta chain. Patients in Seattle were enrolled during active infection, then followed longitudinally. The method was immunoSEQ multiplex PCR; TCRdb's version includes in-frame clones alone and lacks a portion of them. The sample holds 260,000 or so clones, more than 80% seen once. The source of the sample is a study of blood T cell repertoires in COVID-19. At the level of the study: Acute-phase and convalescent COVID-19 samples originated in the United States, Italy and Spain.

V trimming: 6 bases; J trimming: 4 bases; junction bases outside the gene matches: 2. CDR3 length: 11 amino acids. Germline V gene sequence: CDR1 DFQATT, CDR2 SNEGSKA (reference sequence). The J gene is TRBJ2-5, the V gene TRBV20-1, with 7 bases lining up with TRBD1. The sequence derives from a woman of 80 years or more with COVID-19, enrolled during active disease. The specimen sequenced was peripheral blood. The CDR3, as DNA: TGCAGTGCCAACAGGGGAGAGACCCAGTACTTC. Amino acids: CSANRGETQYF.